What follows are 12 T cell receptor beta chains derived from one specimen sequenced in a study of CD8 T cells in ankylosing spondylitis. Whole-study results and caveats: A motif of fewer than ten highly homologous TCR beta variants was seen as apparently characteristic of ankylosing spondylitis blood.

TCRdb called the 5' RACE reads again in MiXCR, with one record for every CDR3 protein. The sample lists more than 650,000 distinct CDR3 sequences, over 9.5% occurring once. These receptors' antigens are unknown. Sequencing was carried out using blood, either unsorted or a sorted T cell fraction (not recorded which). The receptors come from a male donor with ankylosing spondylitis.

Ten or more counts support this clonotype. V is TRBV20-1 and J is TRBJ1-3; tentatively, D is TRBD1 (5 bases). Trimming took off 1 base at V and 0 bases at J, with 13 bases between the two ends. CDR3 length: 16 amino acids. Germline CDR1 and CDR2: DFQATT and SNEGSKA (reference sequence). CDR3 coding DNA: TGCAGTGCTAGAGTGGCGACAGCGGGCTCTGGAAACACCATATATTTT. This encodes CSARVATAGSGNTIYF.

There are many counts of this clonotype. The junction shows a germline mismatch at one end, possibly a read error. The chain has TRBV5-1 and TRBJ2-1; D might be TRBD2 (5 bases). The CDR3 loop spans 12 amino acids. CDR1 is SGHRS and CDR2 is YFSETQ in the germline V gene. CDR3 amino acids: CASSLEGYEQFF. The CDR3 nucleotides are TGTGCCAGCAGCTTAGAGGGATATGAGCAGTTCTTC.

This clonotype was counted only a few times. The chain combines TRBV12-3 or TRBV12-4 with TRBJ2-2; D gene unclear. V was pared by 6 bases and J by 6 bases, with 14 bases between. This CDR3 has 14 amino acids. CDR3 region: CASSPRVSAGELFF. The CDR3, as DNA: TGTGCCAGCAGCCCTCGAGTGAGCGCCGGGGAGCTGTTTTTT.

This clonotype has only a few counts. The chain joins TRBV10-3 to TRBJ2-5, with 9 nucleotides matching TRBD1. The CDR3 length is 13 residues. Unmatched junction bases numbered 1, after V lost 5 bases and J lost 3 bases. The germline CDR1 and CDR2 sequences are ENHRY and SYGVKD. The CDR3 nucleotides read TGTGCCATCAGTCGACAGGGGGAAGAGACCCAGTACTTC. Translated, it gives CAISRQGEETQYF.

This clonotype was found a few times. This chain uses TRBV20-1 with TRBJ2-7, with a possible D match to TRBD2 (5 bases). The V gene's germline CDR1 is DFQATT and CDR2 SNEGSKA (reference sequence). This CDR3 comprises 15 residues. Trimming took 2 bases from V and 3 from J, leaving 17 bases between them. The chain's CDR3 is CSARSGKQSSYEQYF. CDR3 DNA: TGCAGTGCTAGATCGGGAAAACAGTCCAGCTACGAGCAGTACTTC.

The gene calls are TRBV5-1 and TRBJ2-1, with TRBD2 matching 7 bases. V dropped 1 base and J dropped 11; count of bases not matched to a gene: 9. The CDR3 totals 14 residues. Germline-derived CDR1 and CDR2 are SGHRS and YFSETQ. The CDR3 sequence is CASSLTGGPLQQFF. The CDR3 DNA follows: TGCGCCAGCAGCTTGACGGGAGGACCTCTTCAGCAGTTCTTC.

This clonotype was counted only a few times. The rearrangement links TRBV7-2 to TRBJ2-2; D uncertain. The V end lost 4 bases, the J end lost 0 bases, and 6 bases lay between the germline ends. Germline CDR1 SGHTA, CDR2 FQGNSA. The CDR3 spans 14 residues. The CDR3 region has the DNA TGTGCCAGCAGCTCAGCCCCGAACACCGGGGAGCTGTTTTTT. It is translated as CASSSAPNTGELFF.

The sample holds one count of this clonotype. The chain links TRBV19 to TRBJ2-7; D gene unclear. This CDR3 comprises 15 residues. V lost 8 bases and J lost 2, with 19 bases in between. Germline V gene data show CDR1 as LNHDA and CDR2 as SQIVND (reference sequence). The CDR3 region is CASSQPGRLPYEQYF. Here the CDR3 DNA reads TGTGCCAGTTCCCAACCGGGCCGATTGCCCTACGAGCAGTACTTC.

The CDR3 reads CSARSDSSGSYNEQFF. For the CDR3, the DNA is TGCAGTGCTAGATCCGACAGTAGCGGGTCCTACAATGAGCAGTTCTTC. The rearrangement uses TRBV20-1 and TRBJ2-1; 7 bases are shared with TRBD2. The germline gives CDR1 DFQATT, CDR2 SNEGSKA (reference sequence). V shed 2 bases and J 1 base; nucleotides not matched to a gene: 8. The CDR3 extends over 16 amino acids.

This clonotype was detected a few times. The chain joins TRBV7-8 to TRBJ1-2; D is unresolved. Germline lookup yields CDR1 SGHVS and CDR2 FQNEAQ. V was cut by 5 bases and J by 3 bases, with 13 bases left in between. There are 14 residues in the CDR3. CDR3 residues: CASSPRLNDYGYTF. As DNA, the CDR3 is TGTGCCAGCAGCCCGAGGTTGAACGACTATGGCTACACCTTC. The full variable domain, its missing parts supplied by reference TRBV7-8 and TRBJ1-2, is GAGVSQSPRYKVAKRGQDVALRCDPISGHVSLFWYQQALGQGPEFLTYFQNEAQLDKSGLPSDRFFAERPEGSVSTLKIQRTQQEDSAVYLCASSPRLNDYGYTFGSGTRLTVV.

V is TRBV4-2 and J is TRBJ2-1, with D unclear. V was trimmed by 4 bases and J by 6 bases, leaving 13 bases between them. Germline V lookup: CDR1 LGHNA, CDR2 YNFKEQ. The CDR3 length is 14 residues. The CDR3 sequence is CASSPGALGNEQFF. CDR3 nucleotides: TGTGCCAGCAGCCCTGGTGCCCTGGGCAATGAGCAGTTCTTC.

This CDR3 reads CASRYRTGRNGETQYF. As DNA, the CDR3 is TGTGCCAGCAGATATCGGACAGGGAGAAATGGGGAGACCCAGTACTTC. The gene calls are TRBV12-3 or TRBV12-4 and TRBJ2-5; 8 bases fit TRBD1. Trimming took 6 bases from V and 5 from J; bases not matched to a gene: 14. This CDR3 is 16 amino acids long.